Sequencing of this TCR beta chain was carried out in a study of T cells after yellow fever vaccination. General observations from the study: Among all clonotypes, a small share was observed in both CD4 and CD8 compartments. Booster samples showed a return of most primary-vaccination clones (under 98% CD4, about 85% CD8). The study noted that FACS-sorted repertoires could contain abundant clonotypes contaminating from the bulk population.

This CDR3 has 15 amino acids. Germline V gene lookup returns CDR1 MNHEY and CDR2 SVGEGT. With 6 bases removed from V and 4 bases from J, the gap between germline ends came to 16 bases. This clonotype has only a few counts. No antigen is known for it. The TCR cDNA carried a universal primer site and UMIs from 5'RACE template switching. TCRdb fed the 5' RACE reads into MiXCR, producing one record per CDR3 protein. The sample holds hundreds of thousands of distinct CDR3 sequences, roughly 14% seen once. The clonotype originates from a man aged 25 to 45 who received the YFV17D yellow fever vaccine. Sequenced here: PBMCs, sampled on the day of the yellow fever booster vaccination. This chain connects TRBV6-2 or TRBV6-3 to TRBJ1-5; weak D call: TRBD1 (6 bases). In DNA form, the CDR3 reads TGTGCCAGCAGGGCAGGGACACGGATTAATCAGCCCCAGCATTTT. This sequence encodes CASRAGTRINQPQHF.